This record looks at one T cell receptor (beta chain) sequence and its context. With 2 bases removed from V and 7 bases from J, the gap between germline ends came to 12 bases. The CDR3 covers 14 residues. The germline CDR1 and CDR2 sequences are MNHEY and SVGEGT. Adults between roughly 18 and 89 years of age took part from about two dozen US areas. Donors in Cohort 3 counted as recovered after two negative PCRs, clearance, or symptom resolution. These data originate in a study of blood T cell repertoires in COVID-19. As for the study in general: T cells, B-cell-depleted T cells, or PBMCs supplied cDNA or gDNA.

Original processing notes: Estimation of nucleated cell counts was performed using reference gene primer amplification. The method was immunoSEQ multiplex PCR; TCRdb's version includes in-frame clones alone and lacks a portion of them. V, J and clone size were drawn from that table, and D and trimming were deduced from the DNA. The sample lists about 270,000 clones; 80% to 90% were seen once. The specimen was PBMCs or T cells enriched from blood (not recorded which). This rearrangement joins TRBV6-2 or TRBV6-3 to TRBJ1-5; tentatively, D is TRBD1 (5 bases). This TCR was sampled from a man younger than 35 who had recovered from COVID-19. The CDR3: CASSYALRGQPQHF. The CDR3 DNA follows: TGTGCCAGCAGTTACGCACTACGGGGGCAGCCCCAGCATTTT.